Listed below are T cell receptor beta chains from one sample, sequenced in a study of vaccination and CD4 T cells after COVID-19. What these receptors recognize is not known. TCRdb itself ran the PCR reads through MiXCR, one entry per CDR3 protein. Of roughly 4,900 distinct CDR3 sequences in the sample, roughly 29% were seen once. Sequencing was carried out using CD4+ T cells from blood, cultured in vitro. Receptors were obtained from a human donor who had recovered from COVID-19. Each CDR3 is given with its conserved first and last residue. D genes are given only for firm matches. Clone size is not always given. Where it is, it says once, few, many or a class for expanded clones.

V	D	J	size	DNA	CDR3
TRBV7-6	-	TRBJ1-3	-	TGTGCCAGCAGCTTAAGCCCCGGCGGTGGAAACACCATATATTTT	CASSLSPGGGNTIYF
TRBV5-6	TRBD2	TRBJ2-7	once	TGTGCCAGCAGCTCGATAGCGGGGGGGCAATGGGAGCAGTACTTC	CASSSIAGGQWEQYF
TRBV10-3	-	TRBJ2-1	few	TGTGCCATCAAGTCCAGTTCCTACAATGAGCAGTTCTTC	CAIKSSSYNEQFF
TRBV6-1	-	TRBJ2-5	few	TGTGCCAGCAGTGAGAACCCCTGGGAGACCCAGTACTTC	CASSENPWETQYF
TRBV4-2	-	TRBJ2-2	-	TGTGCCAGCAGCCAAGTTGTGACTGTGAACACCGGGGAGCTGTTTTTT	CASSQVVTVNTGELFF
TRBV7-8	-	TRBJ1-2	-	TGTGCCAGCAGCCATACAGGGACCTATGGCTACACCTTC	CASSHTGTYGYTF
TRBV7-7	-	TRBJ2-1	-	TGTGCTAGCAGCCCGGACAGATACAATGAGCAGTTCTTC	CASSPDRYNEQFF
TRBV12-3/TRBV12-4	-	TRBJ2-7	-	TGTGCCAGCAGTTTAGGACAGATCTACTACGAGCAGTACTTC	CASSLGQIYYEQYF
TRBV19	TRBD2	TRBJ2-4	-	TGTGCCAGTAGTACGCGCCCTGGGACTAGCGGGAGGCCGGATCCCGACATTCAGTACTTC	CASSTRPGTSGRPDPDIQYF
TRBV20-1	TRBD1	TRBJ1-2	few	TGCAGTGCTAGAGAAACGCCGGACAGGGGCTATGGCTACACCTTC	CSARETPDRGYGYTF
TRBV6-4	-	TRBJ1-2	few	TGTGCCACCCCAAGCCCCGAAGGTAACTATGGCTACACCTTC	CATPSPEGNYGYTF
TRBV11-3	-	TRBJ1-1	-	TGTGCCAGCAGCTTGGCGCGGACTGAAGCTTTCTTT	CASSLARTEAFF
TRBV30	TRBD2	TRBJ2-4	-	TGTGCCTGGAGTATTAGCGGGGGGATTGACATTCAGTACTTC	CAWSISGGIDIQYF
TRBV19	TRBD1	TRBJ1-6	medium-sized	TGTGCCAGTAGTATAGTTTGGGACAGGAATTCACCCCTCCACTTT	CASSIVWDRNSPLHF
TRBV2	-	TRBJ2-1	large	TGTGCCAGCAATCGTATAGACCCTTCGGAGCAGTTCTTC	CASNRIDPSEQFF
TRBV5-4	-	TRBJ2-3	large	TGTGCCAGCTCCGCTCCGCAGCGTTCTAGCACAGATACGCAGTATTTT	CASSAPQRSSTDTQYF
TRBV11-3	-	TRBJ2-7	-	TGTGCCAGCAGCGTCGACCCCACCGGCGCCTACGAGCAGTACTTC	CASSVDPTGAYEQYF
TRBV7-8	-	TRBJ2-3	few	TGTGCCAGCAGCTTAGGGGGGGGCGGGCACACAGATACGCAGTATTTT	CASSLGGGGHTDTQYF
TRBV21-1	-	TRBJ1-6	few	TGTGCCAGCACCATACCTCTAGGGGCCAGTTCACCCCTCCACTTT	CASTIPLGASSPLHF
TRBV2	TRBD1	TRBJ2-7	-	TGTGCCAGCAGTGAAACAGGGGCATACGAGCAGTACTTC	CASSETGAYEQYF
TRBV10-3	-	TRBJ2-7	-	TGTCCCATCAGTGATTTCTCTCGGACAGAAAGGATGAACTACGAGCAGTACTTC	CPISDFSRTERMNYEQYF
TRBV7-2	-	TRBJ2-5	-	TGTGCCAGCAGCTCAAAGTTGCAGACCCAGTACTTC	CASSSKLQTQYF
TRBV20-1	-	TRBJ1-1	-	TGCAGTGCTAGAGACCCCAATACAGGGACTGAAGCTTTCTTT	CSARDPNTGTEAFF
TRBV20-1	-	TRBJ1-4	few	TGCAGTGCTAGAGAGGGCACGGCGAATAATGAAAAACTGTTTTTT	CSAREGTANNEKLFF
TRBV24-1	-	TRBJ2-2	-	TGTGCCACCAGTGGTCAGATGAACACCGGGGAGCTGTTTTTT	CATSGQMNTGELFF
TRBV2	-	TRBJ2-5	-	TGTGCCAGCATTGGAGGGGGAGAGACCCAGTACTTC	CASIGGGETQYF
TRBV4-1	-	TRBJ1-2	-	TGCGCCAGCAGCCCGCTCCAGACAGGATCTAACTATGGCTACACCTTC	CASSPLQTGSNYGYTF
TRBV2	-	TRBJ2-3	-	TGTGCCAGCAGTGCTATGGGAGCAGATACGCAGTATTTT	CASSAMGADTQYF
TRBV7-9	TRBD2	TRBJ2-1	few	TGTGCCAGCACACCCTGGGGTAGCGGGGGAAACAATGAGCAGTTCTTC	CASTPWGSGGNNEQFF
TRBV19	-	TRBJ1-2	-	TGTGCCAGTAGACCCGGGGGTTCTGGCTACACCTTC	CASRPGGSGYTF
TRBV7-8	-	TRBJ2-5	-	TGTGCCAGCAGCTTAAGGCAGGGGTACGGGACCCAGTACTTC	CASSLRQGYGTQYF
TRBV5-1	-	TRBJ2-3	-	TGCGCCAGCAGCTTGGACAGCACAGATACGCAGTATTTT	CASSLDSTDTQYF
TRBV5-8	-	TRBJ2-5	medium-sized	TGTGCCAGCTGGTCCTTCCTCAGGGAGACCCAGTACTTC	CASWSFLRETQYF
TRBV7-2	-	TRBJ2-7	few	TGTGCCAGCAGCTTAGGTGGAGGTGCCTACGAGCAGTACTTC	CASSLGGGAYEQYF
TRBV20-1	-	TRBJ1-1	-	TGCAGTGCTAGAGGGTTGGTGGGAACTGAAGCTTTCTTT	CSARGLVGTEAFF
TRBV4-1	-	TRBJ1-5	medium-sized	TGCGCCAGCAGCCTGCGAACAGGGAACCTTAGGAATCAGCCCCAGCATTTT	CASSLRTGNLRNQPQHF
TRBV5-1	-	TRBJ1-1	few	TGCGCCAGCAGCTCAAAAAAAACAGGGATGAACACTGAAGCTTTCTTT	CASSSKKTGMNTEAFF
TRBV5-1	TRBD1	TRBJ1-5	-	TGCGCCAGCAGCGCTGGACAGGGAGGCCAGCCCCAGCATTTT	CASSAGQGGQPQHF
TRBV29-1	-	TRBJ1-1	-	TGCAGCGTTGAACGGCAGATGAACACTGAAGCTTTCTTT	CSVERQMNTEAFF
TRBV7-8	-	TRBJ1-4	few	TGTGCCAGCAGCTCACCCCAAACTGGACAGAATGAAAAACTGTTTTTT	CASSSPQTGQNEKLFF
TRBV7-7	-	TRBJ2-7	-	TGTGCTAGCAGCTTATCACAGGGACGAGCATACGAGCAGTACTTC	CASSLSQGRAYEQYF
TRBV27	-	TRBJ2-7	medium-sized	TGTGCCAGCTCGCGTCGGGGGAGCTCCTACGAGCAGTACTTC	CASSRRGSSYEQYF
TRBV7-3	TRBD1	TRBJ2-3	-	TGTGCCAGCAGCTACACAGGGGTATCCACAGATACGCAGTATTTT	CASSYTGVSTDTQYF
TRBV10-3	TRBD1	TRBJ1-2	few	TGTGCCATCCGACAGGGTGGCCCTTATGGCTACACCTTC	CAIRQGGPYGYTF
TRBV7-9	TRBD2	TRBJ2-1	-	TGTGCCAGCAGCTTAAGCGGGGGGATATATCTAGAGCAGTTCTTC	CASSLSGGIYLEQFF
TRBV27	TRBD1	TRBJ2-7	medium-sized	TGTGCCAGCGGTGTCCGACAGGGGAGCTCGGGCGAGCAGTACTTC	CASGVRQGSSGEQYF
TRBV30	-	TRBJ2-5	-	TGTGCCTGGACCTCACGGGGTAGGGAGACCCAGTACTTC	CAWTSRGRETQYF
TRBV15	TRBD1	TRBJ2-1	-	TGTGCCACCAGCCTACAGGGGACAAGGAACAATGAGCAGTTCTTC	CATSLQGTRNNEQFF
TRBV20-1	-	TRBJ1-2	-	TGCAGTGCCCAAGCGTCCGGGTCTGGGGGCTACACCTTC	CSAQASGSGGYTF
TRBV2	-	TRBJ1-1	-	TGTGCCAGCATGTGGGACCCCAACACTGAAGCTTTCTTT	CASMWDPNTEAFF
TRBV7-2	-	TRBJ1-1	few	TGTGCCAGCAGCTCGTCCGGGCGTGGGACTGAAGCTTTCTTT	CASSSSGRGTEAFF
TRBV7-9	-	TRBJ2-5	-	TGTGCCAGCATCCCTGTGGGCGGCGAGACCCAGTACTTC	CASIPVGGETQYF
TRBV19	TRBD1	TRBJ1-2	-	TGTGCCAGTAGTATCGGGACAGTCCCTAGCTACACCTTC	CASSIGTVPSYTF
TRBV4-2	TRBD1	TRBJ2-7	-	TGTGCCAGCAGCCACCGGGACAGTGAACGAGGGGCCAACTACGAGCAGTACTTC	CASSHRDSERGANYEQYF
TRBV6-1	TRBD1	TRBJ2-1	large	TGTGCCAGCACCCCGGACAGGGACCTCTACAATGAGCAGTTCTTC	CASTPDRDLYNEQFF
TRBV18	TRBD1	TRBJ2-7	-	TGTGCCAGCTCCCGGGACAGCTTCTACGAGCAGTACTTC	CASSRDSFYEQYF
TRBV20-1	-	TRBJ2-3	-	TGCAGTGCTAGAGTGGCATCCCGGAGAACAGATACGCAGTATTTT	CSARVASRRTDTQYF
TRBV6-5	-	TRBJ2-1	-	TGTGCCAGCAGTTACTTGGCTTTAATCCATGAGCAGTTCTTC	CASSYLALIHEQFF
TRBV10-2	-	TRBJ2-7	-	TGCGCCAGCAGTGAGGGATACTACGAGCAGTACTTC	CASSEGYYEQYF